The TCR beta chain described here comes from a study of siplizumab effects on memory and regulatory T cells. Assay: immunoSEQ multiplex PCR; the TCRdb copy retains only in-frame clones and omits some. Here the sample spans tens of thousands of clones, around 97% being singletons. General observations from the study: Unstimulated naive T cells seemed to show more diversity than memory cells did, and they also seemed to be among the major contributors to the alloresponse. Siplizumab, the agent tested, significantly reduced alloreactive sequences traceable to unstimulated CD4+ memory cells. Unstimulated subset assignment was obtained for only a minor fraction of alloreactive clones.

Points on this clone: Its antigen is currently unknown.

This sequence originates from a human donor in good health. Material for sequencing was naive CD4+ T cells sorted from blood.

This chain's CDR3 is CACRGVAYEQFF. CDR3 nucleotide sequence: TGTGCCTGCCGGGGAGTTGCATATGAGCAGTTCTTC. The chain has TRBV30 and TRBJ2-1; a weak D match, TRBD2 (5 bases). V lost 6 bases and J 8 bases, leaving 14 bases between the germline ends. The V gene's germline CDR1 is GTSNPN and CDR2 SVGIG (reference sequence). The CDR3 totals 12 residues.